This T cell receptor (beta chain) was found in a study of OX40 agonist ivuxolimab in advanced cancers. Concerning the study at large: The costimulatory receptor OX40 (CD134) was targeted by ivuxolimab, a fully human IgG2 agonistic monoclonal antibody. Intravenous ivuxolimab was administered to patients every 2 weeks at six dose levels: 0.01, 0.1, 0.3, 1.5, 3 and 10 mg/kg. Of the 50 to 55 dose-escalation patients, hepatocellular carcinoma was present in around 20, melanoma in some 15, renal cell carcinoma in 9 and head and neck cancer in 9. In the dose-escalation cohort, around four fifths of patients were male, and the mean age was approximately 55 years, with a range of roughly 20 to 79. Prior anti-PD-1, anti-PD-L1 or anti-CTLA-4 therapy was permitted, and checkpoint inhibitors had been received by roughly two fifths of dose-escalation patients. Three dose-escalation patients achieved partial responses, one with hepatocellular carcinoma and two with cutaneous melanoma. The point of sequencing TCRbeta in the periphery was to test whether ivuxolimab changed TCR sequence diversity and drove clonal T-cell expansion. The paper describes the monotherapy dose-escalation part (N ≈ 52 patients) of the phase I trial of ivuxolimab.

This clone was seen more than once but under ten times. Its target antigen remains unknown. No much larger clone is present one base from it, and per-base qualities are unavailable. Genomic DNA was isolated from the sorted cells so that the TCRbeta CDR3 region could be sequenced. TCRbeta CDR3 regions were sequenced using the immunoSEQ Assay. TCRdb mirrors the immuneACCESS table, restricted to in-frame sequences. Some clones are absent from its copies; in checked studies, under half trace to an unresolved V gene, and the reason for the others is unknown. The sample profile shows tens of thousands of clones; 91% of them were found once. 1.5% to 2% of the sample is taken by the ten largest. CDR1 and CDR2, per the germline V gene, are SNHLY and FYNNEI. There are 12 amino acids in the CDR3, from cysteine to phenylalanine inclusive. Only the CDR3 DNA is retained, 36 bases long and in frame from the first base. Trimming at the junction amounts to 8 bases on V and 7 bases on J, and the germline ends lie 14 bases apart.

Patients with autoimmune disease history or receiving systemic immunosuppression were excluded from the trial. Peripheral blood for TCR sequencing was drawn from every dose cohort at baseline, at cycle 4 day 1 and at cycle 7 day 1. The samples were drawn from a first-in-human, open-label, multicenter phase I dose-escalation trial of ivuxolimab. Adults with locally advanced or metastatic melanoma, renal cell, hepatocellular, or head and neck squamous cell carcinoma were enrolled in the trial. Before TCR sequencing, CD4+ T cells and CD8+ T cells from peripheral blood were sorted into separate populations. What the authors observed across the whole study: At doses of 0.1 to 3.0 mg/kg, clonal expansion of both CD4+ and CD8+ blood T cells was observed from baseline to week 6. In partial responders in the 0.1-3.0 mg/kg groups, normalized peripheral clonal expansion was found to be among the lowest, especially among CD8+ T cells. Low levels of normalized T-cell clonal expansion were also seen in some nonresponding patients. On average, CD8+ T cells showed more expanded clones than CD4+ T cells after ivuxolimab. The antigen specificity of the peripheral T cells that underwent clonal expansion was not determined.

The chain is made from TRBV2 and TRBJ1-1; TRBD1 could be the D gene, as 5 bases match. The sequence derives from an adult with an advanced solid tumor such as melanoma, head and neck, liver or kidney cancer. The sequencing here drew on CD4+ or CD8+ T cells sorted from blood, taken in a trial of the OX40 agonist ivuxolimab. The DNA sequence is TGTGCCAGCCAAGCAGACAGTTATGAAGCTTTCTTT. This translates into CASQADSYEAFF. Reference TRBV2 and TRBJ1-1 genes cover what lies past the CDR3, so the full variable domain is EPEVTQTPSHQVTQMGQEVILRCVPISNHLYFYWYRQILGQKVEFLVSFYNNEISEKSEIFDDQFSVERPDGSNFTLKIRSTKLEDSAMYFCASQADSYEAFFGQGTRLTVV.